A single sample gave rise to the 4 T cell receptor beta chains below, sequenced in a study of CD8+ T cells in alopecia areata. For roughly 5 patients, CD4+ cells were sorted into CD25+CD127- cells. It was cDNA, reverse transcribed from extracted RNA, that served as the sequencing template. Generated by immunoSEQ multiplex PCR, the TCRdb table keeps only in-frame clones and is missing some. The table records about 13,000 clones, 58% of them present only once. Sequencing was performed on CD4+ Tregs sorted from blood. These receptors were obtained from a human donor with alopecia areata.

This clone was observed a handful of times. CDR3 amino acids: CASRDRASNQPQHF. In DNA form, the CDR3 reads TGTGCCAGCAGGGACAGGGCGAGCAATCAGCCCCAGCATTTT. The chain uses TRBV2 and TRBJ1-5; 8 nucleotides agree with TRBD1. Germline lookup yields CDR1 SNHLY and CDR2 FYNNEI. After removal of 6 bases from V and 1 base from J, the junction contained 2 bases not matched to a gene. This CDR3 comprises 14 residues.

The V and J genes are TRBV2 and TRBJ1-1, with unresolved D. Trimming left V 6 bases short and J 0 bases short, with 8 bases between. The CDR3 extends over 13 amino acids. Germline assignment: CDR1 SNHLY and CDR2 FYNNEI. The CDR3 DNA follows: TGTGCCAGCAGACCTCCATTGAACACTGAAGCTTTCTTT. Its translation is CASRPPLNTEAFF.

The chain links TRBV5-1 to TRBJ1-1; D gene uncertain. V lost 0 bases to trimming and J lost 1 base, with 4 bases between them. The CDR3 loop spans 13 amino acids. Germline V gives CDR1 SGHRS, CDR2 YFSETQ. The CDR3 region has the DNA TGCGCCAGCAGCTTGGCGCGGAACACTGAAGCTTTCTTT. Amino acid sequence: CASSLARNTEAFF.

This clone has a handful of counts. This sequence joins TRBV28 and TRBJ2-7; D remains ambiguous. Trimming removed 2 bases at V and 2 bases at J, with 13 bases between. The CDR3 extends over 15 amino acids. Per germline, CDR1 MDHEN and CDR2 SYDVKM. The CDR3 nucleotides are TGTGCCAGCAGTTTAGTTCGGCCTCCGGCCTACGAGCAGTACTTC. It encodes CASSLVRPPAYEQYF.